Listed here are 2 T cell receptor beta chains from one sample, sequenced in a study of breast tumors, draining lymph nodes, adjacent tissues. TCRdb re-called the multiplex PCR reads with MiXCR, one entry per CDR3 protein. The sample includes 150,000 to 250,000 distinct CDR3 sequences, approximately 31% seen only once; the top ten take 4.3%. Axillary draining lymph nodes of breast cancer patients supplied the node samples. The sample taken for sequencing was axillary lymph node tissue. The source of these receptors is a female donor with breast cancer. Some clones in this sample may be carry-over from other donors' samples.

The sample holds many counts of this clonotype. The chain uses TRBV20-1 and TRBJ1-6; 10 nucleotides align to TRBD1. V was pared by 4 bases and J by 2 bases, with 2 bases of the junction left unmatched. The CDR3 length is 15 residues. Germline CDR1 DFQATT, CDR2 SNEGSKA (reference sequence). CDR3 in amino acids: CSAKGQGAYNSPLHF. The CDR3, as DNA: TGCAGTGCTAAAGGACAGGGGGCCTATAATTCACCCCTCCACTTT.

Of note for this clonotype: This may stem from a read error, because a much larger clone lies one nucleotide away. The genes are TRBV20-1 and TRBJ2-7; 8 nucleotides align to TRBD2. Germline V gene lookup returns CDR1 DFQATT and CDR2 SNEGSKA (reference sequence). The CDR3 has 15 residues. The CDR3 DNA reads TGCGGTGCTAGTGTCCCTAGCGGGCTCTCCTACGAGCAGTACTTT. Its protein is CGASVPSGLSYEQYF.